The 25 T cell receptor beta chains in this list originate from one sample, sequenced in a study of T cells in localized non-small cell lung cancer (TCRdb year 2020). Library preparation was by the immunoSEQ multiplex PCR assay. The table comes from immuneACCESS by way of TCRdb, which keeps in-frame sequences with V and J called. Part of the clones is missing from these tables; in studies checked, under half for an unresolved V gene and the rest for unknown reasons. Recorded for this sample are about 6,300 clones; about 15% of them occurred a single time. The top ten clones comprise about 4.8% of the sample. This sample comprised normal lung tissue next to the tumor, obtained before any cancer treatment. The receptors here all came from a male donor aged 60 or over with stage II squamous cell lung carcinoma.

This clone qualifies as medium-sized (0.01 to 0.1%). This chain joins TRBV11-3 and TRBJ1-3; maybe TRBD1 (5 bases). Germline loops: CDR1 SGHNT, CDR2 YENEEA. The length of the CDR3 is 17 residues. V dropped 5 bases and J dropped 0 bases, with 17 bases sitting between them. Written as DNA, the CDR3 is TGTGCCAGCAGCCAAGGGGAGGGCGGGGACTCTGGAAACACCATATATTTT. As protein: CASSQGEGGDSGNTIYF.

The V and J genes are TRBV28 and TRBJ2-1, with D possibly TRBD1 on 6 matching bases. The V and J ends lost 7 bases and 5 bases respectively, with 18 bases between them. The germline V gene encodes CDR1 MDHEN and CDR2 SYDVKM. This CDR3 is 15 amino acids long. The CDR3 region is CASTGWEGGHNEQFF. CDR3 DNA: TGTGCCAGCACCGGTTGGGAAGGGGGTCACAATGAGCAGTTCTTC.

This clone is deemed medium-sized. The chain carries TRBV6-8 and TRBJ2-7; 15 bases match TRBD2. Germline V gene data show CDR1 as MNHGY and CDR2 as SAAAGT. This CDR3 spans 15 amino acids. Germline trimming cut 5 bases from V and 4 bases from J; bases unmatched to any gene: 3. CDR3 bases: TGTGCCAGCAGTCGGACTAGCGGGAGGGCGTACGAGCAGTACTTC. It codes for CASSRTSGRAYEQYF.

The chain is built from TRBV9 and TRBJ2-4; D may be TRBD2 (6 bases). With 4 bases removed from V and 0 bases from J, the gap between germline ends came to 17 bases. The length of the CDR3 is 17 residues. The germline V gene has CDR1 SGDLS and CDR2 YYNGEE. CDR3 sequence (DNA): TGTGCCAGCAGCCCAAGCGGGCTAGTCCAAGCCAAAAACATTCAGTACTTC. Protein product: CASSPSGLVQAKNIQYF.

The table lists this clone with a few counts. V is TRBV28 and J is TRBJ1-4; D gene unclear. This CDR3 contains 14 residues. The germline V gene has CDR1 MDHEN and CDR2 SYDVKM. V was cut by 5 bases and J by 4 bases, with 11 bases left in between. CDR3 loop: CASSIGGYNEKLFF. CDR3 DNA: TGTGCCAGCAGTATCGGAGGGTATAATGAAAAACTGTTTTTT.

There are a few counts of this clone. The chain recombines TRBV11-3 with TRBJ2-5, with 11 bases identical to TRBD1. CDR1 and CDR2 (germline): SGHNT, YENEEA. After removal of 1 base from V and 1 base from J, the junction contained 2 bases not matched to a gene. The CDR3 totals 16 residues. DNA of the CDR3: TGTGCCAGCAGCTTAGGGGACAGGGGGGTCCAAGAGACCCAGTACTTC. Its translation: CASSLGDRGVQETQYF. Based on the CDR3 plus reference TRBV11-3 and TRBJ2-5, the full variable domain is EAGVVQSPRYKIIEKKQPVAFWCNPISGHNTLYWYLQNLGQGPELLIRYENEEAVDDSQLPKDRFSAERLKGVDSTLKIQPAELGDSAVYLCASSLGDRGVQETQYFGPGTRLLVL.

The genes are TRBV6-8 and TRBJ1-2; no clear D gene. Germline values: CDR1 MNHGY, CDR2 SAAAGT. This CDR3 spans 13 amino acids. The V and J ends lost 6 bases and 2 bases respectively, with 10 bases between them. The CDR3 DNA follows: TGTGCCAGCAGCCCGGGATCCAACTATGGCTACACCTTC. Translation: CASSPGSNYGYTF.

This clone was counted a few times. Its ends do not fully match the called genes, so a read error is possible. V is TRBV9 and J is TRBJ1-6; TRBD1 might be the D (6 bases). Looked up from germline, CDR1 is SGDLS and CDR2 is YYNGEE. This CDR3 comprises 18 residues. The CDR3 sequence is CASSVQAGGISSNSPLHF. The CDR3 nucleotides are TGTGCCAGCAGCGTACAGGCGGGGGGCATCTCCTCTAATTCACCCCTCCACTTT.

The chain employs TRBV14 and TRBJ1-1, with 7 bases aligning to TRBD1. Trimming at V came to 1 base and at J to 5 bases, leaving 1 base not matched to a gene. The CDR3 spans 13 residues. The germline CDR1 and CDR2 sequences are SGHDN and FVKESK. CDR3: CASSQGTGTEAFF. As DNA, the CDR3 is TGTGCCAGCAGCCAAGGGACAGGTACTGAAGCTTTCTTT. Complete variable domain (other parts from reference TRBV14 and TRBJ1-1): EAGVTQFPSHSVIEKGQTVTLRCDPISGHDNLYWYRRVMGKEIKFLLHFVKESKQDESGMPNNRFLAERTGGTYSTLKVQPAELEDSGVYFCASSQGTGTEAFFGQGTRLTVV.

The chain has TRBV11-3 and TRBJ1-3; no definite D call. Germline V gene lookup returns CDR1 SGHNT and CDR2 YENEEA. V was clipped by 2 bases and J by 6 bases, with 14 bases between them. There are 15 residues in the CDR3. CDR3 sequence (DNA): TGTGCCAGCAGCTTAACTCCGGGATTTCAAAACACCATATATTTT. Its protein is CASSLTPGFQNTIYF.

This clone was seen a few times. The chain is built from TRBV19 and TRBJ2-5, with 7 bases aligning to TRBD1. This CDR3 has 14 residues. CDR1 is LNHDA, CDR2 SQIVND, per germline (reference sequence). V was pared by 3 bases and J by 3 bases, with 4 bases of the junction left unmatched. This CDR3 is CASSIRDRKETQYF. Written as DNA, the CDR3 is TGTGCCAGTAGTATCAGGGACAGAAAAGAGACCCAGTACTTC.

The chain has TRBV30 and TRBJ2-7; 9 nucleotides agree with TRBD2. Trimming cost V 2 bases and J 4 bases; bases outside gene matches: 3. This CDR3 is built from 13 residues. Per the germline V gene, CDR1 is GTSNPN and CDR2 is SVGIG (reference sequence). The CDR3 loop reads CAWSSLAGYEQYF. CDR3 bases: TGTGCCTGGAGTTCCCTAGCGGGGTACGAGCAGTACTTC.

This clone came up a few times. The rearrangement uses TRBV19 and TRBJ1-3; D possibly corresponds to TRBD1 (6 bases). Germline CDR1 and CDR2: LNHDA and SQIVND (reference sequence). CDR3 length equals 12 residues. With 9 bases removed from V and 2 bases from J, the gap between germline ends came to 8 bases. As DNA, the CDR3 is TGTGCCAGCTCAGGGGCTGGAAACACCATATATTTT. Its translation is CASSGAGNTIYF.

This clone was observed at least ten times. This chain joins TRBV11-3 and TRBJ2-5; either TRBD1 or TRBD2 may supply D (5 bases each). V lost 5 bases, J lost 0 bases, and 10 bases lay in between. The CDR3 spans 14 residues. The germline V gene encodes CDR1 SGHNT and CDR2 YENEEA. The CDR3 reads CASSIPGHQETQYF. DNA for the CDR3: TGTGCCAGCAGCATCCCGGGACACCAAGAGACCCAGTACTTC.

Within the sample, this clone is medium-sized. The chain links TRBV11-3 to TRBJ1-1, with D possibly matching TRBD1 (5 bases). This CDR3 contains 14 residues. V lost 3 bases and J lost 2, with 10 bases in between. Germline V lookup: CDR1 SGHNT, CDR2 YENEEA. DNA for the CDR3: TGTGCCAGCAGCTTGGGGGGGTATAACACTGAAGCTTTCTTT. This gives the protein CASSLGGYNTEAFF.

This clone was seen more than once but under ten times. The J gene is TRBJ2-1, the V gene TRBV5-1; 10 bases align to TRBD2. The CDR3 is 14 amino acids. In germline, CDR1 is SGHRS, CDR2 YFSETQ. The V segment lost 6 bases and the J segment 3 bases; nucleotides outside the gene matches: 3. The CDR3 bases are TGCGCCAGCAAAACTAGCGGGGTCTACAATGAGCAGTTCTTC. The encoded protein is CASKTSGVYNEQFF.

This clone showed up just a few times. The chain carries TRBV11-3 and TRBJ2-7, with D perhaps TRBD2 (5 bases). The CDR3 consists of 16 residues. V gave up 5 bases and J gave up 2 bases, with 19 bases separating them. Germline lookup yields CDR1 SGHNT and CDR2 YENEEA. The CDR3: CASSAASSGGTYEQYF. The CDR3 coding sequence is TGTGCCAGCAGCGCAGCGAGCAGCGGTGGAACCTACGAGCAGTACTTC.

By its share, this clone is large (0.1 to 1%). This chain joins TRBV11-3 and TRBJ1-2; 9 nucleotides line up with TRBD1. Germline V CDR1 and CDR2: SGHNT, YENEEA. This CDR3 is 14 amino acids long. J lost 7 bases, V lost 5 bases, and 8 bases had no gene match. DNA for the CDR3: TGTGCCAGCAGCCTCGGGACAGGGTTCTCTGGCTACACCTTC. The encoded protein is CASSLGTGFSGYTF.

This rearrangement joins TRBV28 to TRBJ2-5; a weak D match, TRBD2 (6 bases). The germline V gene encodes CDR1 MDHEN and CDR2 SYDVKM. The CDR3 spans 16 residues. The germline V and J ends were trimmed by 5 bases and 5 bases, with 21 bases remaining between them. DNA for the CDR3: TGTGCCAGCAGTCCTCATATAGCGGACACTAGTGAGACCCAGTACTTC. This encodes CASSPHIADTSETQYF.

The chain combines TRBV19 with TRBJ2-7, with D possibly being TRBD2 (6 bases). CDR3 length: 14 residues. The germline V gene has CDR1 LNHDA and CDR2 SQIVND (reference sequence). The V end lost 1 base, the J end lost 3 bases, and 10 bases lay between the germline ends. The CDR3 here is CASSIGRAYYEQYF. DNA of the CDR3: TGTGCCAGTAGTATAGGGAGGGCTTACTACGAGCAGTACTTC.

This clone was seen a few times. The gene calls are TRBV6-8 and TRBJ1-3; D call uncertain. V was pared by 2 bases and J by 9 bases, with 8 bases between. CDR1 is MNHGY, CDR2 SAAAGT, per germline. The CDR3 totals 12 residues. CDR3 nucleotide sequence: TGTGCCAGCAGTTACGGGGATGGCACCATATATTTT. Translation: CASSYGDGTIYF.

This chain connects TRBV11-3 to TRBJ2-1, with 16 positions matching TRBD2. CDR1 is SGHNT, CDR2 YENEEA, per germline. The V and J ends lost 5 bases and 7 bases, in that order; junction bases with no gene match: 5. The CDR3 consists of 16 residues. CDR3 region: CASSEGLAGGRNEQFF. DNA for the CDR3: TGTGCCAGCAGCGAGGGACTAGCGGGGGGGAGGAATGAGCAGTTCTTC.

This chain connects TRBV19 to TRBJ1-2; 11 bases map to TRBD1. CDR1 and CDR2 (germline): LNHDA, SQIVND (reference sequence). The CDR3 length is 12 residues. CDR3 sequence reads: CVTGQGGYGYTF. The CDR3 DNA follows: TGTGTTACGGGACAGGGGGGGTATGGCTACACCTTC.

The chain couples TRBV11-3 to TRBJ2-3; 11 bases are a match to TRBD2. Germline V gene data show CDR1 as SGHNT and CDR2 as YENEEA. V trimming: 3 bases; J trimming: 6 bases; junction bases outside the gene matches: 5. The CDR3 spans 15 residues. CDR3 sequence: CASSLRLAGLDTQYF. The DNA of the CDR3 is TGTGCCAGCAGCTTGAGACTAGCGGGGCTTGATACGCAGTATTTT.

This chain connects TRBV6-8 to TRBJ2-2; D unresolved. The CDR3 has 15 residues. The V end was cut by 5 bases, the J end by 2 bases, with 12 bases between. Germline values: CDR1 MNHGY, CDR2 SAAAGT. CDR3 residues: CASSLGLTNTGELFF. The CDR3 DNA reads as TGTGCCAGCAGTCTGGGATTAACTAACACCGGGGAGCTGTTTTTT.